This entry describes one TCR beta chain. Its cognate antigen is unknown. The sample is drawn from a study of cytomegalovirus exposure and HLA in healthy donors. Vbeta (60) and Jbeta (13) primers were used in the PCR. Clones were read by immunoSEQ multiplex PCR, and TCRdb kept only the in-frame ones, dropping some. The sample holds some 170,000 clones; about 9% are singletons and the top ten take about 1.2%. Broader study findings: Researchers reported in a later analysis that common viral pathogens appeared linked to several top clusters.

Germline lookup yields CDR1 LGHNA and CDR2 YNFKEQ. This CDR3 is 16 amino acids long. Unmatched junction bases numbered 7, after V lost 3 bases and J lost 3 bases. The genes are TRBV4-2 and TRBJ1-5; the match to TRBD1 covers 8 bases. The source material was PBMCs. The source is a woman in her 30s in good health and CMV-seropositive. CDR3 DNA sequence: TGTGCCAGCAGCCAGCTGGACAGGGCCCCCAATCAGCCCCAGCATTTT. It codes for CASSQLDRAPNQPQHF.